This passage covers 19 T cell receptor beta chains from one sample sequenced in a study of neurological immune-mediated disorders. As to time point: longitudinal time-point 2. TCRdb redid the calling of the 5' RACE reads with MiXCR, one entry per CDR3 protein. Among some 87,000 distinct CDR3 sequences listed, 5.8% were seen once. Sequenced sample: PBMCs. These TCRs come from a woman aged 60-70 years with multiple sclerosis.

This clonotype was seen repeatedly, ten times or more. The V and J genes are TRBV7-9 and TRBJ1-4; D is possibly TRBD1 (6 bases). The CDR3 runs to 14 residues. Germline loops: CDR1 SEHNR, CDR2 FQNEAQ (reference sequence). V lost 5 bases to trimming and J lost 7 bases, with 14 bases between them. CDR3 residues: CASSRDTSVEKLFF. The CDR3 DNA reads as TGTGCCAGCAGCCGGGACACAAGCGTTGAAAAACTGTTTTTT.

V is TRBV18 and J is TRBJ1-1; 7 bases map to TRBD1. The CDR3 covers 15 residues. Germline CDR1 is KGHSH and CDR2 is LQKENI. V lost 2 bases and J lost 4; bases outside the gene matches: 7. CDR3 amino acids: CASSPFEGAATEAFF. The CDR3 coding sequence is TGTGCCAGCTCACCATTTGAGGGGGCGGCCACTGAAGCTTTCTTT.

This clonotype occurred many times. The chain links TRBV7-9 to TRBJ1-2; D gene ambiguous. This CDR3 spans 12 amino acids. The germline V gene encodes CDR1 SEHNR and CDR2 FQNEAQ (reference sequence). The V end was cut by 5 bases, the J end by 2 bases, with 6 bases between. CDR3 bases: TGTGCCAGCAGCCCAGACAACTATGGCTACACCTTC. Translated: CASSPDNYGYTF.

In this sample, this clonotype turned up once. At one of its ends the junction is not consistent with the germline gene, which may arise from a read error. The chain couples TRBV2 to TRBJ1-1; tentative D call: TRBD1 (6 bases). This CDR3 is 13 amino acids long. Looked up from germline, CDR1 is SNHLY and CDR2 is FYNNEI. CDR3 coding DNA: TGTGCCAGCAGTGAAGAGGACCGGACAGAGCCTCTTTTT. Translating it yields CASSEEDRTEPLF.

This clonotype was recorded at least ten times. The rearrangement uses TRBV7-9 and TRBJ1-1; D might be TRBD1 (5 bases). This CDR3 contains 14 residues. From germline, CDR1 is SEHNR and CDR2 FQNEAQ (reference sequence). Between the trimmed V and J ends, which lost 1 base and 4 bases, there was a span of 10 bases. The CDR3 loop reads CASSLGRDGTEAFF. The CDR3 DNA sequence: TGTGCCAGCAGCTTAGGGCGGGACGGCACTGAAGCTTTCTTT.

This clonotype turned up a few times. A read error may produce the germline difference seen at one junction end. CDR3 nucleotides: TGCGCCAACAGCAGCTCTAGCGGGGCCTCCTACGAGCAGTACTTC. This translates into CANSSSSGASYEQYF. This chain connects TRBV5-1 to TRBJ2-7, with 9 bases fitting TRBD2. Germline V gene lookup returns CDR1 SGHRS and CDR2 YFSETQ. The CDR3 loop spans 15 amino acids.

This clonotype was counted ten times or more. The rearrangement uses TRBV6-1 and TRBJ1-2; D ambiguous. Germline loops: CDR1 MNHNS, CDR2 SASEGT. The ends were cut back, 11 bases at V and 2 bases at J, with 15 bases in the middle. The CDR3 contains 13 residues. The chain's CDR3 is CAGSLEWNYGYTF. Written as DNA, the CDR3 is TGTGCCGGGTCCCTCGAGTGGAACTATGGCTACACCTTC.

In this sample, this clonotype turned up many times. The V gene is TRBV6-6, the J gene TRBJ1-4; 8 bases align to TRBD1. The CDR3 covers 17 residues. The trim removed 5 bases at V and 10 bases at J, leaving 18 bases unmatched. Germline loops: CDR1 MNHNY, CDR2 SVGAGI (reference sequence). CDR3 coding DNA: TGTGCCAGCAGTCCCAGGAATCAAGGACAGGGTTCTGGAAAACTGTTTTTT. Translated, it gives CASSPRNQGQGSGKLFF.

In its sample, this clonotype was seen many times. The chain is built from TRBV12-3 or TRBV12-4 and TRBJ2-6; D is undetermined. V was pared by 5 bases and J by 0 bases, with 2 bases between. The CDR3 loop spans 13 amino acids. The CDR3 reads CASSSSGANVLTF. The CDR3 DNA sequence: TGTGCCAGCAGTAGCTCTGGGGCCAACGTCCTGACTTTC.

This clonotype occurred many times. The CDR3 spells CASSARPGGQPQHF. In DNA form, the CDR3 reads TGTGCCAGCAGTGCAAGGCCAGGGGGTCAGCCCCAGCATTTT. This sequence joins TRBV2 and TRBJ1-5, with 7 bases identical to TRBD1. This CDR3 is built from 14 residues. V shed 4 bases, J shed 6 bases, and the junction held 6 bases outside the gene matches. The germline gives CDR1 SNHLY, CDR2 FYNNEI.

This clonotype was counted at least ten times. The chain's CDR3 is CASSQDAAGVVGEQYF. The CDR3, as DNA: TGCGCCAGCAGCCAAGATGCGGCTGGGGTCGTGGGCGAGCAGTACTTC. This chain links TRBV4-1 with TRBJ2-7; D is uncertain. CDR3 length: 16 residues. V dropped 0 bases and J dropped 6 bases, with 18 bases sitting between them. In germline, CDR1 is MGHRA, CDR2 YSYEKL.

This clonotype was counted many times. J is TRBJ2-2 and V is TRBV5-5, with a weak D call TRBD2 (6 bases). Deletions cut 0 bases from V and 2 bases from J, with 14 bases between. This CDR3 region has 17 residues. Germline CDR1 reads SGHKS; CDR2 reads YYEKEE (reference sequence). The CDR3 protein is CASSLADWGVNTGELFF. The CDR3 DNA sequence: TGTGCCAGCAGCTTGGCCGATTGGGGGGTAAACACCGGGGAGCTGTTTTTT. The variable domain in full, with the rest retrieved from reference TRBV5-5 and TRBJ2-2, is DAGVTQSPTHLIKTRGQQVTLRCSPISGHKSVSWYQQVLGQGPQFIFQYYEKEERGRGNFPDRFSARQFPNYSSELNVNALLLGDSALYLCASSLADWGVNTGELFFGEGSRLTVL.

Many counts were recorded for this clonotype. The gene calls are TRBV5-1 and TRBJ2-7; D uncertain. CDR1 and CDR2 from the germline V gene are SGHRS and YFSETQ. Trimming removed 0 bases from V and 0 bases from J, with 7 bases in between. There are 14 residues in the CDR3. The CDR3 loop reads CASSLASPSYEQYF. The CDR3 region has the DNA TGCGCCAGCAGCTTGGCCTCCCCCTCCTACGAGCAGTACTTC.

This clonotype was recorded at least ten times. The J gene is TRBJ2-1, the V gene TRBV20-1, with D maybe TRBD2 (7 bases). The ends were cut back, 1 base at V and 2 bases at J, with 9 bases in the middle. Germline V gene lookup returns CDR1 DFQATT and CDR2 SNEGSKA (reference sequence). The CDR3 consists of 14 residues. The CDR3 DNA reads TGCAGTGCTAGAGTCGGGGGGCCCTACAATGAGCAGTTCTTC. This gives the protein CSARVGGPYNEQFF.

This clonotype came up many times. This chain links TRBV4-2 with TRBJ2-3, with 9 nucleotides matching TRBD2. The CDR3 runs to 16 residues. Unmatched junction bases numbered 5, after V lost 4 bases and J lost 0 bases. Germline CDR1 reads LGHNA; CDR2 reads YNFKEQ. The CDR3: CASSRGSGGSTDTQYF. CDR3 DNA sequence: TGTGCCAGCAGCCGGGGTAGCGGGGGTAGCACAGATACGCAGTATTTT.

This clonotype was observed many times. The chain is built from TRBV5-1 and TRBJ1-1; D not resolved. CDR3 length: 16 amino acids. V was clipped by 0 bases and J by 1 base, with 13 bases between them. CDR1 and CDR2 (germline): SGHRS, YFSETQ. CDR3 DNA sequence: TGCGCCAGCAGCTTGGAGATGGCACTGCAGAACACTGAAGCTTTCTTT. Its protein is CASSLEMALQNTEAFF.

This clonotype was counted at least ten times. The chain uses TRBV20-1 and TRBJ1-5; weak D call: TRBD1 (5 bases). CDR3 length equals 15 residues. From germline, CDR1 is DFQATT and CDR2 SNEGSKA (reference sequence). V gave up 1 base and J gave up 5 bases, with 15 bases separating them. The CDR3 sequence: CSARGVQGGDQPQHF. CDR3 DNA: TGCAGTGCTAGAGGCGTCCAGGGAGGGGATCAGCCCCAGCATTTT.

This clonotype appeared many times. The chain is built from TRBV12-3 or TRBV12-4 and TRBJ1-4, with D perhaps matching TRBD1 (5 bases). V was pared by 7 bases and J by 0 bases, with 9 bases between. This CDR3 is built from 14 residues. The chain's CDR3 is CASTRGATNEKLFF. The CDR3, as DNA: TGTGCCAGCACCCGGGGCGCAACTAATGAAAAACTGTTTTTT.

This clonotype appeared many times. This sequence joins TRBV6-1 and TRBJ2-5; D may be TRBD2 (8 bases). The V and J ends lost 6 bases and 5 bases respectively, with 19 bases between them. The CDR3 consists of 15 residues. Germline CDR1 is MNHNS and CDR2 is SASEGT. In nucleotides, the CDR3 is TGTGCCAGCAGCCGAGGAGGGGGCGGGGGGGAGACCCAGTACTTC. Its protein is CASSRGGGGGETQYF.